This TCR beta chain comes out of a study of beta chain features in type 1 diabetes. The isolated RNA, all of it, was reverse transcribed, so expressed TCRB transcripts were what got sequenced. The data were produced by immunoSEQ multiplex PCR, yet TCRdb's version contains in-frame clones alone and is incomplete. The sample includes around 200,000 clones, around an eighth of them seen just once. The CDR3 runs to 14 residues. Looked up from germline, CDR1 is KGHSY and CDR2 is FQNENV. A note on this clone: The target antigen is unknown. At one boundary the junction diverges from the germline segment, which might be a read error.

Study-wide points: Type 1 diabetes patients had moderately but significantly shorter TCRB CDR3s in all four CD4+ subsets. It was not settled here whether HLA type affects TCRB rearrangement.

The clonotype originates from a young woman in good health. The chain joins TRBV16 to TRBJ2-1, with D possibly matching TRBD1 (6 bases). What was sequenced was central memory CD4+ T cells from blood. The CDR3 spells CASSQRGGKNEQFF. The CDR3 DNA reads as TGTGCGAGCAGCCAACGTGGGGGCAAGAATGAGCAGTTCTTC.